This TCR beta chain stems from a study of blood T cells in healthy people across ages. Overall study results and limits: Greater diversity and more naive CD4+ cells were seen in long-lived donors than in aged donors.

This clonotype was seen a handful of times. The antigen remains unidentified. CDR3 length equals 15 residues. V lost 3 bases to trimming and J lost 4 bases, with 15 bases between them. Germline values: CDR1 MDHEN, CDR2 SYDVKM. Through a sample-barcoded 5' primer and a J-beta primer mix, a second PCR was run for about 6 to 11 cycles. Every cDNA molecule bore a tag from a template-switch adaptor containing 12 random nucleotides. CDR3-containing paired-end reads numbered at least 3 million in each sample. TCRdb called the 5' RACE reads again in MiXCR, with one record for every CDR3 protein. This repertoire shows about 620,000 distinct CDR3 sequences, 21% found once; its top ten account for 3% to 4%.

The sample consisted of blood. The clonotype comes from a man aged 65 to 79 in good health. The chain links TRBV28 to TRBJ1-1; the D is unclear. CDR3 bases: TGTGCCAGCAGTTTTCGGCGGAGTACGCGCACTGAAGCTTTCTTT. This encodes CASSFRRSTRTEAFF.